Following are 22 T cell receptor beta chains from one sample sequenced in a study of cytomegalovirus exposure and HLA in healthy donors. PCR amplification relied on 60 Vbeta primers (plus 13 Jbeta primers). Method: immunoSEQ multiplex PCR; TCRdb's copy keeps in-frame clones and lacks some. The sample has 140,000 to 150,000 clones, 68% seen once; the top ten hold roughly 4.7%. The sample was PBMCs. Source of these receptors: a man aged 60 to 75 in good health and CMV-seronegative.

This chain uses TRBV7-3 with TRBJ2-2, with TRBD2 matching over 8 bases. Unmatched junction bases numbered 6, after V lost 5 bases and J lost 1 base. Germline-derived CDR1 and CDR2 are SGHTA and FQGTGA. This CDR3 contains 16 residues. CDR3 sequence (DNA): TGTGCCAGCAGCCGGAGCGGGGGCGTGAACACCGGGGAGCTGTTTTTT. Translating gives CASSRSGGVNTGELFF.

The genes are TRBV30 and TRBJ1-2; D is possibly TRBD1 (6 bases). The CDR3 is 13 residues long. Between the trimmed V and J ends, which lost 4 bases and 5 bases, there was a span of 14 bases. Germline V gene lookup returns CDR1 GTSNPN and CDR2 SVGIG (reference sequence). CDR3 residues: CAWTDSVSYGYTF. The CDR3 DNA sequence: TGTGCCTGGACGGACAGCGTCAGTTATGGCTACACCTTC.

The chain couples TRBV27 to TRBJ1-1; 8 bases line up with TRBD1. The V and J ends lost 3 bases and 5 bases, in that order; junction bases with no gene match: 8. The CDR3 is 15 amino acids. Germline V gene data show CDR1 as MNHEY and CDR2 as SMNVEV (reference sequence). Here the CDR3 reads CASSFDDRGLTEAFF. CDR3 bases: TGTGCCAGCAGTTTTGATGACAGGGGCTTAACTGAAGCTTTCTTT.

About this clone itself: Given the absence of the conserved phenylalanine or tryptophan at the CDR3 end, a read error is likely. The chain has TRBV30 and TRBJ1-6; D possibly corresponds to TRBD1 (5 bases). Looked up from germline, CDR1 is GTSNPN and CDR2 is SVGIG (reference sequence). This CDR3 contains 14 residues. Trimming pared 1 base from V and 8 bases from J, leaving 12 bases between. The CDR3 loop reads CAWSAGDSHSPLHL. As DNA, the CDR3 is TGTGCCTGGAGTGCCGGGGACTCTCATTCACCCCTCCACCTT.

The CDR3 protein is CASSPLAENTEAFF. Written as DNA, the CDR3 is TGTGCCAGCAGTCCTCTAGCGGAGAACACTGAAGCTTTCTTT. The chain combines TRBV27 with TRBJ1-1, with no clear D. Per the germline V gene, CDR1 is MNHEY and CDR2 is SMNVEV (reference sequence). There are 14 residues in the CDR3. V lost 5 bases and J 1 base, leaving 11 bases between the germline ends.

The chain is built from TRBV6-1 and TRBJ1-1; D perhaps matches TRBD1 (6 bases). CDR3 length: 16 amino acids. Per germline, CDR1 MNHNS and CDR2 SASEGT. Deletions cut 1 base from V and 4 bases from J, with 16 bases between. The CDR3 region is CASSEEGGSSGTEAFF. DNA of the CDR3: TGTGCCAGCAGTGAAGAGGGGGGGAGTAGCGGCACTGAAGCTTTCTTT.

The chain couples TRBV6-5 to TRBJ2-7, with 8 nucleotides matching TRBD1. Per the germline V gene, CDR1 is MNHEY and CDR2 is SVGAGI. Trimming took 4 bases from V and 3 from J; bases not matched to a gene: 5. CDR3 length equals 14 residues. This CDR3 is CASSFGQGFYEQYF. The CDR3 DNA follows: TGTGCCAGCAGTTTTGGACAGGGCTTCTACGAGCAGTACTTC.

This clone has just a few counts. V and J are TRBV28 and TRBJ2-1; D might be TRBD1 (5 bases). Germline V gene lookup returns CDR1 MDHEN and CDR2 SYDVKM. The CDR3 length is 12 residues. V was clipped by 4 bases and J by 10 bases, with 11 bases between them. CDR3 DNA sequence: TGTGCCAGCAGTTCCCCAGGGCAGGAGCAGTTCTTC. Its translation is CASSSPGQEQFF. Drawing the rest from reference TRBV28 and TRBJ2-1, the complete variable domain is DVKVTQSSRYLVKRTGEKVFLECVQDMDHENMFWYRQDPGLGLRLIYFSYDVKMKEKGDIPEGYSVSREKKERFSLILESASTNQTSMYLCASSSPGQEQFFGPGTRLTVL.

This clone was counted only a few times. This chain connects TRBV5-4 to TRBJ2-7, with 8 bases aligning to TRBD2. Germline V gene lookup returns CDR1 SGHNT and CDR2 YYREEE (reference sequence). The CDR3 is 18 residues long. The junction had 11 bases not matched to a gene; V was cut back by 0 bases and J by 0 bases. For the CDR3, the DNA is TGTGCCAGCAGCTTGGGTGGCAGGTCCGGGACTAGCTCCTACGAGCAGTACTTC. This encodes CASSLGGRSGTSSYEQYF.

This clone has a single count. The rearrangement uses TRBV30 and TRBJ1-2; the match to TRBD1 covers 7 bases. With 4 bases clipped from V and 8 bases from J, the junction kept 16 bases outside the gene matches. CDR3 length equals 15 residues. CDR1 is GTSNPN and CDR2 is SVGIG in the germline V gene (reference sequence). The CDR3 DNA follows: TGTGCCTGGAACCAGTTGGGGACAGACGCAGAAGGCTACACCTTC. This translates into CAWNQLGTDAEGYTF.

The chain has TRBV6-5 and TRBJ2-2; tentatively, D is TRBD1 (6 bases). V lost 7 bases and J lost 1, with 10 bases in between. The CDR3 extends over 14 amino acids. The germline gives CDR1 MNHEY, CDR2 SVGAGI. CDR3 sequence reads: CASTETGNTGELFF. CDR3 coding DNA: TGTGCCAGCACCGAGACAGGGAACACCGGGGAGCTGTTTTTT.

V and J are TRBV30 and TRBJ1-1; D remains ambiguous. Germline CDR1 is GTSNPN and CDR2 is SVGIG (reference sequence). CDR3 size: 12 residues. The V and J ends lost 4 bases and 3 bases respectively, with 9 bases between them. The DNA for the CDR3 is TGTGCCTGGATCGGGGAGGACACTGAAGCTTTCTTT. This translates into CAWIGEDTEAFF.

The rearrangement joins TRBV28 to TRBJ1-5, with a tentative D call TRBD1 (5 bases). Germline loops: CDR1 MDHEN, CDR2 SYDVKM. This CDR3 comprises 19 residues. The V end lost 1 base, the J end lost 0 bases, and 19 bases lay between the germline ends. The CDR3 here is CASSLSYSPGGYSNQPQHF. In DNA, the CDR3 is TGTGCCAGCAGTTTATCGTACAGTCCTGGGGGGTATAGCAATCAGCCCCAGCATTTT.

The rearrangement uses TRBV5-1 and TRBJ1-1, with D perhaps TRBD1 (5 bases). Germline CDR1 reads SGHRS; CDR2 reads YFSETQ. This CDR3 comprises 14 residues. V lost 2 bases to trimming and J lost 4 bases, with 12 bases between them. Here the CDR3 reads CASSLPGGTTEAFF. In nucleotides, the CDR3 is TGCGCCAGCAGCTTACCGGGGGGGACCACTGAAGCTTTCTTT.

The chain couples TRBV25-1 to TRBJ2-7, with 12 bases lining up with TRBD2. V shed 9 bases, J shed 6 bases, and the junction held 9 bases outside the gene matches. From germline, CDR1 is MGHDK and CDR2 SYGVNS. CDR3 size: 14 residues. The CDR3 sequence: CASRLAGDWGEQYF. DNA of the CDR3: TGTGCCAGTCGACTAGCGGGAGATTGGGGCGAGCAGTACTTC.

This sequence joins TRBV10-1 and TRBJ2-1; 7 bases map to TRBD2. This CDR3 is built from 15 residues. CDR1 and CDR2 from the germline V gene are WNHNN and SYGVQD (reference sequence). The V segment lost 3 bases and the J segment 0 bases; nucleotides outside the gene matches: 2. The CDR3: CASSEGGSSYNEQFF. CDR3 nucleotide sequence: TGCGCCAGCAGTGAAGGCGGGAGCTCCTACAATGAGCAGTTCTTC.

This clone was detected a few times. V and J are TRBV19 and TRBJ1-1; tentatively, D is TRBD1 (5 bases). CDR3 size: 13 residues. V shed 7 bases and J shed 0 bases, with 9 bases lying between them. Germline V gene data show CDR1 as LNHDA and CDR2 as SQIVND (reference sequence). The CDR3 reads CASNRYLNTEAFF. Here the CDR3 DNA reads TGTGCCAGTAACAGGTATTTGAACACTGAAGCTTTCTTT.

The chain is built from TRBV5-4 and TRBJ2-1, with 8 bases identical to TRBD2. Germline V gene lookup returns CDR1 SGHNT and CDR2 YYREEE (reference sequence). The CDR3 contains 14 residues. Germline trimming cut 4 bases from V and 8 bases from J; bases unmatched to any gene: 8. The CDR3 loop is CASSLGLASDEQFF. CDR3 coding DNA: TGTGCCAGCAGCCTCGGACTAGCATCTGATGAGCAGTTCTTC.

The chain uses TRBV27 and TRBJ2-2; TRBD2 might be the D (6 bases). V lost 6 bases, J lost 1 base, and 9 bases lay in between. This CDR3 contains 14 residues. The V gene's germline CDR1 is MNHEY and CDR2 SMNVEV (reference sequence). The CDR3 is CASRLARNTGELFF. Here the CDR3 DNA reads TGTGCCAGCAGGCTAGCGAGGAACACCGGGGAGCTGTTTTTT.

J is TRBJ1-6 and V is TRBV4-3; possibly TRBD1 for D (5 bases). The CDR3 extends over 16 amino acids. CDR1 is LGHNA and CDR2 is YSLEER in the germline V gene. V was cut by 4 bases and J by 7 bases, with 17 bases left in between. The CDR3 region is CASSPKRNRGNSPLHF. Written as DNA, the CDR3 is TGCGCCAGCAGCCCGAAGAGGAACCGGGGGAATTCACCCCTCCACTTT.

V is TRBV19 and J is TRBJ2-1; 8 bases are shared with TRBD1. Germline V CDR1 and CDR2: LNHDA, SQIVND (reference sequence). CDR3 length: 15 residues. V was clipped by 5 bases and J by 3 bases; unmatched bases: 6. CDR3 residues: CASSPPGQDYNEQFF. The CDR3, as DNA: TGTGCCAGTAGTCCCCCGGGACAGGACTACAATGAGCAGTTCTTC.

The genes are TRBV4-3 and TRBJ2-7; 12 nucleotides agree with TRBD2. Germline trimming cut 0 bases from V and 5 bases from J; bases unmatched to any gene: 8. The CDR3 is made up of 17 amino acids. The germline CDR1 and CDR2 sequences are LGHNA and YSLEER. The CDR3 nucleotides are TGCGCCAGCAGCCAAGAGCTAGCGGGAGGGCCCTTCGACGAGCAGTACTTC. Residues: CASSQELAGGPFDEQYF.